This T cell receptor beta chain derives from a study of T cells after yellow fever vaccination. As for the study in general: When fractions had low cell numbers, they were prepared with SMART-Seq v4 Ultra Low Input. Whole-study findings and limits: Across the CD4 and CD8 compartments, a small share of clonotypes was present in both. The booster saw the reappearance of most primary-vaccination clones (more than 95% CD4, 80% to 90% CD8).

One entry per CDR3 protein results from TCRdb running MiXCR on the 5' RACE reads. This sample has over 150,000 distinct CDR3 sequences, with roughly 6.2% found just once. The CDR3 has 13 residues. The V and J ends lost 3 bases and 8 bases respectively, with 11 bases between them. CDR1 KGHSH and CDR2 LQKENI come from the germline V gene. With respect to this clonotype: Its specificity is unknown.

This receptor was obtained from a man aged 18 to 29 who received the YFV17D yellow fever vaccine. V gene TRBV18 combines with J gene TRBJ2-1; possible D gene TRBD2, 6 bases. The sequences come from CD4+ T cells sorted from PBMCs, collected on the day of the first yellow fever vaccination. The CDR3 spells CASSPRRDHEQFF. In DNA, the CDR3 is TGTGCCAGCTCACCGCGGAGGGACCATGAGCAGTTCTTC.